These T cell receptor beta chains were read from a single sample in a study of T-cell memory formation after mild COVID-19. One entry per CDR3 protein, called by TCRdb with MiXCR from the 5' RACE reads. The sample carries 360,000 or so distinct CDR3 sequences, 25% to 30% recorded once. Specimen: PBMCs or a T cell subset sorted from them (not recorded which). The receptors were gathered from an adult woman who had mild COVID-19 (a few samples of this study predate the infection). Cell type and time point are not known. CDR3s include the opening cysteine and the closing phenylalanine or tryptophan. A D gene is named only where the DNA matches it firmly. A clone size is listed for some rows: how often the clone was seen (once, few, many), or a class if it is expanded.

size | J | D | V | DNA | CDR3
few | TRBJ2-3 | - | TRBV11-2 | TGTGCCAGCAGCTTAGAACCGGGACTGGAACCAGATACGCAGTATTTT | CASSLEPGLEPDTQYF
- | TRBJ1-2 | - | TRBV7-6 | TGTGCCAGCAGCTTAGGGTCCCAGGGGAACTATGGCTACACCTTC | CASSLGSQGNYGYTF
few | TRBJ2-2 | TRBD2 | TRBV6-5 | TGTGCCAGCAGTTACTCGATCCCGGTAGCGGGAGTCTTTACCGGGGAGCTGTTTTTT | CASSYSIPVAGVFTGELFF
- | TRBJ2-1 | - | TRBV9 | TGTGCCAGCAGCGTAGAGGGGGGCACCTACAATGAGCAGTTCTTC | CASSVEGGTYNEQFF
few | TRBJ2-5 | - | TRBV7-3 | TGTGCCAGCAGCCGGAAGGAGGGAGAGACCCAGTACTTC | CASSRKEGETQYF
few | TRBJ2-5 | - | TRBV5-1 | TGCGCCAGCAGCTTGGCCGACATCCCGGGGGAGACCCAGTACTTC | CASSLADIPGETQYF
many | TRBJ2-5 | TRBD1 | TRBV12-3/TRBV12-4 | TGTGCCAGCAGACGACAGGGGCAAGAGACCCAGTACTTC | CASRRQGQETQYF
few | TRBJ1-1 | - | TRBV30 | TGTGCCTGGAGTGTACCTTGGAGGGTGGGCACTGAAGCTTTCTTT | CAWSVPWRVGTEAFF
- | TRBJ1-3 | TRBD1 | TRBV11-2 | TGTGCCAGCAGCTTCGGGACAGGGGCGAGGAGCACCATATATTTT | CASSFGTGARSTIYF
- | TRBJ1-2 | - | TRBV12-3/TRBV12-4 | TGTGCCAGCAGTACTCCAGGGGTCGGAGGCTACACCTTC | CASSTPGVGGYTF
- | TRBJ2-5 | TRBD2 | TRBV5-6 | TGTGACAGCAGCTTCTTGCGGGGGGTCCAAGAGACCCAGTACTTC | CDSSFLRGVQETQYF
few | TRBJ2-2 | TRBD1 | TRBV7-9 | TGTGCCAGCAGCTTCCTGAGTGGACAGGGCGCGTCCGGGGAGCTGTTTTTT | CASSFLSGQGASGELFF
few | TRBJ1-2 | - | TRBV9 | TGTGCCAGCAGCGTAGTCGGAAACTATGGCTACACCTTC | CASSVVGNYGYTF
few | TRBJ1-1 | - | TRBV24-1 | TGTGCCACCAGTGATGCAGGGAACACTGAAGCTTTCTTT | CATSDAGNTEAFF
- | TRBJ1-1 | TRBD1 | TRBV7-3 | TGTGCCAGCAGCTACTCCGGGACAGAGAACACTGAAGCTTTCTTT | CASSYSGTENTEAFF
once | TRBJ2-1 | - | TRBV6-6 | TGTGCCAGCACTAGGGGTAGTGAGCAGTTCTTC | CASTRGSEQFF
few | TRBJ2-1 | - | TRBV5-1 | TGCGCCAGCAGCTTGGGGGGGGTTGGCTCCTACAATGAGCAGTTCTTC | CASSLGGVGSYNEQFF
- | TRBJ1-4 | - | TRBV5-1 | TGCGCCAGCAGCTTAACATATCCTTCGGAAAAACTGTTTTTT | CASSLTYPSEKLFF
many | TRBJ1-1 | TRBD1 | TRBV7-6 | TGTGCCAGCGGCCAGGGGGACATGGAAGGAACTGAAGCTTTCTTT | CASGQGDMEGTEAFF
- | TRBJ2-5 | - | TRBV20-1 | TGCAGTTCTCTTGACAGGACCCAAGAGACCCAGTACTTC | CSSLDRTQETQYF
- | TRBJ2-5 | - | TRBV7-4 | TGTGCCAGCAGCTTAAGGGCCCAGTACTTC | CASSLRAQYF
- | TRBJ2-2 | - | TRBV11-2 | TGTGCCAGCAGCCGTTATTCGAAAACGAAGAACACCGGGGAGCTGTTTTTT | CASSRYSKTKNTGELFF
- | TRBJ1-1 | - | TRBV3-1 | TGTGCCAGCAGCCAGTTTGGGTACACTGAAGCTTTCTTT | CASSQFGYTEAFF
- | TRBJ2-3 | - | TRBV18 | TGTGCCAGCTCACCGTCAGGGAAACGAAGCGTAGCCCCAGATACGCAGTATTTT | CASSPSGKRSVAPDTQYF